The T cell receptor beta chain described here comes from a study of beta chain features in type 1 diabetes. Study information: Taken together, all samples contributed some 100 million examined sorted cells. Points from the study as a whole: Type 1 diabetes patients had moderately but significantly shorter TCRB CDR3s in all four CD4+ subsets. The naive, central memory and Treg TCRB repertoires looked more alike in patients than they did in healthy donors.

Since all of the isolated RNA was reverse transcribed, expressed TCRB transcripts were what got sequenced. The data were produced by immunoSEQ multiplex PCR, yet TCRdb's version contains in-frame clones alone and is incomplete. The sample includes almost 350,000 clones, 9.3% of them seen just once. Germline CDR1 SGHTA, CDR2 FQGNSA. There are 13 residues in the CDR3. V lost 6 bases and J lost 4, with 10 bases in between. This clone was picked up a small number of times. Its antigen is currently unknown. The receptor's source is a man younger than 40 with type 1 diabetes. Sequencing was done on a sample of central memory CD4+ T cells from blood. The genes are TRBV7-2 and TRBJ1-5; D gene unclear. DNA for the CDR3: TGTGCCAGCAGACGTGACAAAAATCAGCCCCAGCATTTT. Encoded protein: CASRRDKNQPQHF.